The 18 T cell receptor beta chains presented below share a single source sample, sequenced in a study of breast tumors, draining lymph nodes, adjacent tissues. A single record per CDR3 protein comes from TCRdb applying MiXCR to the multiplex PCR reads. The sample includes some 130,000 distinct CDR3 sequences, about 20% seen only once; the top ten take about 2.4%. Breast cancer patients provided tissue from their axillary draining lymph nodes. Sequenced material: axillary lymph node tissue. These receptor sequences come from a female donor with breast cancer. Some clones in this sample may be carry-over from other donors' samples.

The sample holds many counts of this clonotype. The CDR3 DNA reads TGCGCCAGCAGCCAACTCCAGGGGGGAATCTATGGCTACACCTTC. Its translation is CASSQLQGGIYGYTF. The J gene is TRBJ1-2, the V gene TRBV4-1; TRBD1 aligns across 7 bases. This CDR3 region has 15 residues. Germline CDR1 and CDR2: MGHRA and YSYEKL. The ends lost 2 bases at V and 4 bases at J; junction bases unmatched: 7.

This clonotype was detected ten times or more. The V gene is TRBV5-1, the J gene TRBJ2-5; weak D call: TRBD1 (5 bases). The CDR3 totals 14 residues. With 0 bases removed from V and 3 bases from J, the gap between germline ends came to 9 bases. Germline V lookup: CDR1 SGHRS, CDR2 YFSETQ. CDR3 protein: CASSLEGRKETQYF. The CDR3 DNA sequence: TGCGCCAGCAGCTTGGAGGGGCGGAAAGAGACCCAGTACTTC.

Many counts were recorded for this clonotype. The chain has TRBV20-1 and TRBJ2-4; no definite D call. The CDR3 extends over 12 amino acids. V dropped 4 bases and J dropped 0 bases, with 4 bases sitting between them. The V gene's germline CDR1 is DFQATT and CDR2 SNEGSKA (reference sequence). The CDR3 DNA sequence: TGCAGTGCTAAGTTAGCCAAAAACATTCAGTACTTC. This sequence encodes CSAKLAKNIQYF.

This clonotype occurred many times. The rearrangement links TRBV30 to TRBJ2-3, with TRBD2 as a possible D gene (5 bases). There are 13 residues in the CDR3. The V gene's germline CDR1 is GTSNPN and CDR2 SVGIG (reference sequence). Trimming pared 4 bases from V and 5 bases from J, leaving 13 bases between. CDR3 in amino acids: CAWTSYSRDTQYF. The CDR3 region has the DNA TGTGCCTGGACTAGCTATTCAAGAGATACGCAGTATTTT.

This clonotype was seen many times. The CDR3 sequence is CSARKSGTGGNNEQFF. DNA of the CDR3: TGCAGTGCTAGAAAATCGGGGACAGGGGGGAACAATGAGCAGTTCTTC. The chain carries TRBV20-1 and TRBJ2-1; 11 bases map to TRBD1. The trim removed 2 bases at V and 5 bases at J, leaving 8 bases unmatched. The CDR3 is made up of 16 amino acids. The germline V gene has CDR1 DFQATT and CDR2 SNEGSKA (reference sequence).

The rearrangement joins TRBV27 to TRBJ1-2; 7 bases agree with TRBD1. Per germline, CDR1 MNHEY and CDR2 SMNVEV (reference sequence). Trimming took 7 bases from V and 5 from J; bases not matched to a gene: 4. CDR3 length: 12 residues. In nucleotides, the CDR3 is TGTGCCAGCAAGGGGGCTGAGTATGGCTACACCTTC. It encodes CASKGAEYGYTF.

This clonotype has at least ten counts. The chain has TRBV7-8 and TRBJ1-6; D is uncertain. This CDR3 is built from 14 residues. The germline CDR1 and CDR2 sequences are SGHVS and FQNEAQ. The V end lost 0 bases, the J end lost 13 bases, and 13 bases lay between the germline ends. CDR3 nucleotides: TGTGCCAGCAGCTTAGCCCAGGAGTTTGGGCCCCTCCACTTT. Residues: CASSLAQEFGPLHF.

V and J are TRBV18 and TRBJ2-7; 9 nucleotides align to TRBD1. The germline CDR1 and CDR2 sequences are KGHSH and LQKENI. The CDR3 is made up of 17 amino acids. Losses at the gene ends were 3 bases for V and 0 bases for J; bases not matched to a gene: 9. The CDR3 DNA sequence: TGTGCCAGCTCACCCCAACAGGGGACAGGGAGCTCCTACGAGCAGTACTTC. Translating gives CASSPQQGTGSSYEQYF.

As to this clonotype: A much larger clone differs from this one at a single base, so this may be a read error. The chain joins TRBV4-1 to TRBJ2-1; 10 positions agree with TRBD2. Trimming cost V 1 base and J 2 bases; bases outside gene matches: 2. The CDR3 covers 16 residues. The V gene's germline CDR1 is MGHRA and CDR2 YSYEKL. The CDR3 DNA reads as TGCGCCAGCAGCCAAGGACTAGCGGGTCCCTACAATGAGCAGTTCTTC. This gives the protein CASSQGLAGPYNEQFF.

The chain recombines TRBV27 with TRBJ2-3; tentative D call: TRBD1 (6 bases). Germline V gene sequence: CDR1 MNHEY, CDR2 SMNVEV (reference sequence). This CDR3 is built from 16 residues. The ends were cut back, 7 bases at V and 0 bases at J, with 17 bases in the middle. The CDR3 reads CASKETGQTSTDTQYF. The DNA of the CDR3 is TGTGCCAGCAAAGAGACAGGACAGACTAGCACAGATACGCAGTATTTT.

This clonotype appeared many times. The rearrangement links TRBV4-3 to TRBJ2-2; D ambiguous. The CDR3 consists of 13 residues. V dropped 1 base and J dropped 4 bases, with 4 bases sitting between them. Germline V lookup: CDR1 LGHNA, CDR2 YSLEER. CDR3 sequence (DNA): TGCGCCAGCAGCCAAGTGAGCACCGGGGAGCTGTTTTTT. Translating it yields CASSQVSTGELFF.

The rearrangement uses TRBV9 and TRBJ2-2, with 11 bases identical to TRBD2. The CDR3 spans 16 residues. The J segment lost 1 base and the V segment lost 3 bases, leaving 2 bases of the junction unmatched. Germline-derived CDR1 and CDR2 are SGDLS and YYNGEE. The CDR3 DNA is TGTGCCAGCAGCGGAGGACTAGCGGGGAACACCGGGGAGCTGTTTTTT. It is translated as CASSGGLAGNTGELFF.

This clonotype has a count of ten or more. The rearrangement uses TRBV20-1 and TRBJ2-1, with TRBD2 matching over 7 bases. Germline CDR1 DFQATT, CDR2 SNEGSKA (reference sequence). The V gene end was trimmed by 6 bases and the J gene end by 9 bases; junction bases not matched to a gene: 20. The CDR3 is 16 residues long. The CDR3 sequence is CSAPDSTAGVSSEQFF. CDR3 sequence (DNA): TGCAGTGCCCCTGATTCTACTGCGGGAGTATCCAGTGAGCAGTTCTTC.

This clonotype was seen many times. DNA of the CDR3: TGTGCCAGCAGCACACAATTGGGCTCACCCCTCCACTTT. It translates to CASSTQLGSPLHF. V and J are TRBV7-2 and TRBJ1-6; D not certain. The CDR3 is 13 amino acids. Germline CDR1 is SGHTA and CDR2 is FQGNSA. Trimming took off 5 bases at V and 10 bases at J, with 12 bases between the two ends.

This clonotype has ten or more counts. V and J are TRBV10-3 and TRBJ2-3; D not certain. Germline values: CDR1 ENHRY, CDR2 SYGVKD. Deletions cut 0 bases from V and 3 bases from J, with 13 bases between. The CDR3 sequence is 16 residues long. The CDR3 region has the DNA TGTGCCATCAGTGAGTCGGAAAAAACGGAGACAGATACGCAGTATTTT. This sequence encodes CAISESEKTETDTQYF.

In this sample, this clonotype turned up many times. The chain links TRBV20-1 to TRBJ1-5; D gene unclear. Germline lookup yields CDR1 DFQATT and CDR2 SNEGSKA (reference sequence). The CDR3 spans 15 residues. V shed 0 bases and J shed 5 bases, with 14 bases lying between them. CDR3 nucleotide sequence: TGCAGTGCTAGAGAAAAGGGATGGACGTATCAGCCCCAGCATTTT. It yields the protein CSAREKGWTYQPQHF.

The sample holds many counts of this clonotype. The J gene is TRBJ2-7, the V gene TRBV30; TRBD2 matches 11 bases. This CDR3 has 15 residues. With 2 bases clipped from V and 0 bases from J, the junction kept 3 bases outside the gene matches. Germline V gives CDR1 GTSNPN, CDR2 SVGIG (reference sequence). The CDR3 nucleotides read TGTGCCTGGAGTCCAGGACTAGCGGGCTCCTACGAGCAGTACTTC. This sequence encodes CAWSPGLAGSYEQYF.

The rearrangement links TRBV19 to TRBJ2-6; D ambiguous. Per the germline V gene, CDR1 is LNHDA and CDR2 is SQIVND (reference sequence). Deletions cut 11 bases from V and 2 bases from J, with 13 bases between. This CDR3 has 14 residues. The CDR3 is CAAATHPGANVLTF. DNA of the CDR3: TGTGCCGCTGCGACACACCCTGGGGCCAACGTCCTGACTTTC.